The following is a T cell receptor beta chain sequence with its context. This receptor's antigen is unknown. The input lacks base qualities; no much larger clone sits a single base away. From a lookup of the germline V gene (reference sequence), CDR1 and CDR2 are LNHDA and SQIVND. Trimming accounts for 4 bases at V and 3 bases at J, while the number of junction bases matched to no gene is 2. Inclusive of the bounding cysteine and phenylalanine, the CDR3 is 15 residues long. The kept DNA is CDR3 alone, 45 bases in frame from the first base. The data were obtained in a study of T cell responses to AZD1222 COVID-19 vaccine (dated by TCRdb to the early 2020s). For the wider study: Because spike-specific TCR depth and breadth did not differ between the two schedules, AZD1222 recipients who got a second dose at roughly 4 weeks were pooled with those who got a second dose at roughly 12 weeks. TCR sequencing covered 230 to 250 trial participants: 207 given two doses of AZD1222 and around 25 given two doses of MenACWY control vaccine. Enrollment into the trials was organized by age into subgroups of 18-55, 56-69 and 70-plus years, and those subgroups contained about 150, 27 and 61 TCR-sequenced participants, respectively.

The time point tag for this specimen amounts to: baseline before first vaccination. Samples from vaccinated people were obtained from the UK trials COV001 and COV002, which included a single-blind randomized controlled phase 2/3 trial of AZD1222 (ChAdOx1 nCoV-19) in healthy adults. For TCRbeta chain sequencing, PBMC samples from trial participants were taken at day 0 and at day 28 after the second dose. Overall study results and their limits: After two AZD1222 doses, both the breadth and the depth of spike-specific TCRs were significantly higher than at day 0 and than in MenACWY recipients. Reportedly, almost half of the unique spike-specific TCRs recognized epitopes lying outside the regions that are mutated in the B.1.351 and B.1.1.7 variants. Conclusions about previously exposed vaccinees were limited because only six AZD1222 recipients were SARS-CoV-2 seropositive at baseline. In the small 56-69-year group, the increase in depth fell short of significance, most likely because of low power. Participants were mostly white British and included more females than males, and it was suggested by the authors that clonal diversity may have been underestimated. CD4 TCRs associated with the vaccine covered the entire spike protein, and the dominant responses were in regions 160-218 and 743-854. Because no day 14 peak-response samples were available, the repertoires could be characterized only after the peak T cell response.

The CDR3 regions of human TCRbeta chains were analyzed by immunosequencing. The source study handled its data this way. TCRs in the repertoires were matched against a reference library of SARS-CoV-2-specific TCRs that had been generated with the MIRA antigen-specificity platform. Breadth was defined as the fraction of unique TCRs that were SARS-CoV-2-associated. Depth was defined as the fraction of total T cells that were SARS-CoV-2-associated. Using the MIRA data, each spike-specific TCR was mapped to the spike region that the TCR reacts to and placed in a CD4 or CD8 class. Log10-transformed breadth and depth values were compared by one-way ANOVA with Sidak's multiple comparisons tests. The source is immuneACCESS, and TCRdb retained only in-frame sequences with V and J called. Part of the clones is not carried over; for the studies checked, unresolved V genes explain less than half of this, and the remainder is unexplained. V, J and clone size derive from that table, while D and trimming were established from the DNA sequence. The sample includes about 82,000 clones, with 70% to 90% observed a single time. The leading ten clones occupy less than 7.5% of the sample.

The rearranged chain carries TRBV19 and TRBJ1-4; TRBD1 matches 10 bases in the middle. This specimen was peripheral blood, taken on day 0 of AZD1222 vaccination. The clonotype originates from an adult in good health. At the DNA level, the sequence is TGTGCCAGTAGTAGGGGGACAGGGGCTAATGAAAAACTGTTTTTT. The encoded protein is CASSRGTGANEKLFF.